This TCR beta chain was profiled in a study of blood T cell repertoires in COVID-19. Study-wide background: The United States, Italy and Spain provided the acute and convalescent COVID-19 samples. Sources were T cells, B-cell-depleted T cells, or PBMCs; the material itself was cDNA or gDNA.

There are 17 residues in the CDR3. CDR1 and CDR2 from the germline V gene are KGHDR and SFDVKD. The trim removed 0 bases at V and 4 bases at J, leaving 4 bases unmatched. Original handling: Reference gene primer amplification in the assay estimated nucleated cell counts. The repertoire was sequenced with immunoSEQ multiplex PCR; TCRdb's copy has only in-frame clones and lacks some. V and J calls and clone size are those listed in that table; D and trimming were worked out from the DNA. The sample yields some 88,000 clones, over 75% seen once. This receptor was taken from a woman in her sixties or seventies with acute or convalescent COVID-19. The chain recombines TRBV24-1 with TRBJ2-3; 12 bases are a match to TRBD2. Sequenced input: peripheral blood. CDR3 region: CATSDLFTSGGPDTQYF. The CDR3 region has the DNA TGTGCCACCAGTGATTTGTTCACTAGCGGGGGGCCAGATACGCAGTATTTT.